These 9 T cell receptor beta chains came from one sample sequenced in a study of T-cell reconstitution after alpha-beta-depleted transplantation in children. Unique molecular identifiers were used in preparing the TCRbeta library. TCRdb fed the PCR reads into MiXCR, producing one record per CDR3 protein. The sample gives around 480,000 distinct CDR3 sequences, over 25% of which show up once; around 2.5% is in the top ten. The material sequenced was PBMCs from the stem cell graft donor, taken from the stem cell graft. Source of these receptors: a human donor who donated a stem cell graft to a child with aplastic anemia.

The chain uses TRBV9 and TRBJ2-3; D may be TRBD2 (7 bases). This CDR3 is built from 16 residues. Germline CDR1 SGDLS, CDR2 YYNGEE. Trimming took 7 bases from V and 2 from J, leaving 20 bases between them. The CDR3 nucleotides are TGTGCCAGCGGGGGGGCGGTAAGCGAAGCCACAGATACGCAGTATTTT. This codes for CASGGAVSEATDTQYF.

V usage is TRBV18 and J usage is TRBJ2-1; D is perhaps TRBD1 (5 bases). Trimming stripped 1 base from V and 7 bases from J, with 14 bases between. Germline V gene lookup returns CDR1 KGHSH and CDR2 LQKENI. The CDR3 is 15 amino acids. The CDR3 sequence is CASSPQQGSGNEQFF. The CDR3 DNA is TGTGCCAGCTCACCACAGCAGGGTTCAGGGAATGAGCAGTTCTTC.

This clonotype was observed a handful of times. The chain has TRBV29-1 and TRBJ2-7; tentative D call: TRBD1 (8 bases). Trimming removed 6 bases at V and 6 bases at J, with 18 bases between. The CDR3 is 13 residues long. Germline values: CDR1 SQVTM, CDR2 ANQGSEA. In DNA form, the CDR3 reads TGCAGCGTGCGGACAGGGCCGGGGGGCGAGCAGTACTTC. Translating gives CSVRTGPGGEQYF.

This clonotype was recorded once. The chain carries TRBV27 and TRBJ1-4; TRBD1 matches at 7 bases. This CDR3 is built from 15 residues. Germline values: CDR1 MNHEY, CDR2 SMNVEV (reference sequence). Trimming cost V 5 bases and J 7 bases; bases outside gene matches: 10. This chain's CDR3 is CASSRRTGRLEKLFF. CDR3 sequence (DNA): TGTGCCAGCAGTCGCAGGACAGGTCGTCTTGAAAAACTGTTTTTT.

V usage is TRBV19 and J usage is TRBJ1-5; tentative D call: TRBD1 (6 bases). The CDR3 length is 13 residues. Germline CDR1 and CDR2: LNHDA and SQIVND (reference sequence). CDR3 nucleotides: TGTGCTACCGCTGCAGGGGATGAGCAGCCCCAGCATTTT. Amino acid sequence: CATAAGDEQPQHF.

The chain combines TRBV20-1 with TRBJ2-7; 7 bases align to TRBD2. The CDR3 sequence is 14 residues long. Germline V gives CDR1 DFQATT, CDR2 SNEGSKA (reference sequence). The CDR3, as DNA: TGCAGTGCTAGAGAGGGCGGGTCTAGCGGACGCCAGACTGTC. Its protein product is CSAREGGSSGRQTV.

The V call is TRBV7-9, the J call TRBJ2-3, with D possibly being TRBD2 (5 bases). The CDR3 has 16 residues. V was shortened by 3 bases and J by 1 base, with 14 bases between the two germline ends. The germline V gene encodes CDR1 SEHNR and CDR2 FQNEAQ (reference sequence). CDR3 loop: CASSFFGGLGTDTQYF. As DNA, the CDR3 is TGTGCCAGCAGCTTCTTCGGAGGCCTAGGCACAGATACGCAGTATTTT.

V and J are TRBV5-1 and TRBJ2-7; possibly TRBD1 for D (5 bases). Germline loops: CDR1 SGHRS, CDR2 YFSETQ. The CDR3 has 14 residues. Trimming stripped 4 bases from V and 2 bases from J, with 13 bases between. For the CDR3, the DNA is TGCGCCAGCAGCGCAGGGCATGGAACCTACGAGCAGTACTTC. Amino acid sequence: CASSAGHGTYEQYF.

This clonotype has only a few counts. The gene calls are TRBV5-6 and TRBJ2-5; 7 bases agree with TRBD1. This CDR3 region has 14 residues. In germline, CDR1 is SGHDT, CDR2 YYEEEE. The trim removed 5 bases at V and 2 bases at J, leaving 6 bases unmatched. DNA for the CDR3: TGTGCCAGCAGGGCGAGACAGGGACAAGAGACCCAGTACTTC. As protein: CASRARQGQETQYF.